This is a list of T cell receptor beta chains from one sample in a study of identical twins. One entry per CDR3 protein results from TCRdb running MiXCR on the 5' RACE reads. The data show approximately 220,000 distinct CDR3 sequences, more than 6.5% seen once. The same sample was also used in a study of yellow fever vaccine responses in identical twins.

Source material: memory (CD45RO+) T cells sorted from blood. These receptors all come from a woman aged 18-29 years in good health. CDR3s include the opening cysteine and the closing phenylalanine or tryptophan. Fields, in order: clone size, V gene, D gene, J gene, CDR3 protein, CDR3 DNA. The D gene is left open where the match is weak. Size values are once, few and many counts, or a class for expanded clones, and some rows have none.

many	TRBV4-3	TRBD2	TRBJ2-1	CASSRLAGDREQFF	TGCGCCAGCAGCCGACTAGCGGGAGATCGTGAGCAGTTCTTC
.	TRBV2	.	TRBJ1-1	CASNQGPGTEAFF	TGTGCCAGCAATCAGGGGCCGGGCACTGAAGCTTTCTTT
.	TRBV3-1	.	TRBJ2-1	CASSQAIAFNEQFF	TGTGCCAGCAGCCAAGCGATAGCGTTCAATGAGCAGTTCTTC
many	TRBV20-1	.	TRBJ2-3	CSAKSRDTQYF	TGCAGTGCGAAATCAAGGGATACGCAGTATTTT
few	TRBV4-3	TRBD1	TRBJ2-1	CASSLRQGPTGNEQFF	TGCGCCAGCAGCCTCCGACAGGGGCCCACAGGTAATGAGCAGTTCTTC
few	TRBV4-1	TRBD2	TRBJ2-3	CASSQMTSGGADTQYF	TGCGCCAGCAGCCAGATGACTAGCGGGGGGGCGGATACGCAGTATTTT
many	TRBV25-1	TRBD1	TRBJ2-2	CASSDTGVNTGELFF	TGTGCCAGCAGTGACACAGGGGTGAACACCGGGGAGCTGTTTTTT
many	TRBV12-3/TRBV12-4	TRBD1	TRBJ1-4	CASTPGQGSEKLFF	TGTGCCAGCACTCCGGGACAGGGAAGTGAAAAACTGTTTTTT
few	TRBV5-1	.	TRBJ1-3	CASSHGHQSSGNTIYF	TGCGCCAGCAGCCACGGACACCAGAGCTCTGGAAACACCATATATTTT
many	TRBV5-1	.	TRBJ1-4	CASRSGEKLFF	TGCGCCAGCAGATCGGGTGAAAAACTGTTTTTT
many	TRBV2	.	TRBJ2-1	CASSVTGIYNEQFF	TGTGCCAGCAGTGTGACAGGTATCTACAATGAGCAGTTCTTC
few	TRBV9	.	TRBJ1-1	CASSVDGGREAFF	TGTGCCAGCAGCGTAGATGGGGGCCGTGAAGCTTTCTTT
few	TRBV10-1	.	TRBJ2-3	CASSEEGRTDTQYF	TGCGCCAGCAGTGAGGAGGGACGCACAGATACGCAGTATTTT
many	TRBV3-1	TRBD2	TRBJ2-1	CASSQAPSGSQSNEQFF	TGTGCCAGCAGCCAAGCCCCTAGCGGGAGTCAGAGCAATGAGCAGTTCTTC
many	TRBV7-9	.	TRBJ1-1	CASSSLGDLGEAFF	TGTGCCAGCAGCTCGTTGGGGGACTTAGGGGAAGCTTTCTTT
few	TRBV27	.	TRBJ1-2	CASSLESGHGYTF	TGTGCCAGCAGTTTAGAATCGGGACATGGCTACACCTTC
.	TRBV11-2	TRBD1	TRBJ1-4	CASSRGTVNEKLFF	TGTGCCAGCAGCCGCGGGACAGTTAATGAAAAACTGTTTTTT
.	TRBV7-2	TRBD1	TRBJ1-1	CASSLLGWDRGDTEAFF	TGTGCCAGCAGCTTATTAGGTTGGGACAGGGGGGACACTGAAGCTTTCTTT
few	TRBV12-3/TRBV12-4	.	TRBJ1-3	CASTPGNTIYF	TGTGCCAGCACCCCAGGAAACACCATATATTTT
few	TRBV10-2	.	TRBJ1-6	CASSESEGGSPLHF	TGCGCCAGCAGTGAGTCGGAGGGAGGGTCACCCCTCCACTTT
few	TRBV4-2	TRBD1	TRBJ2-5	CASSAGTGSMETQYF	TGTGCCAGCAGCGCCGGGACAGGGAGTATGGAGACCCAGTACTTC
few	TRBV5-1	.	TRBJ2-1	CASTRIQGLGSMNEQFF	TGCGCCAGCACAAGGATACAGGGTTTAGGTTCAATGAATGAGCAGTTCTTC
few	TRBV20-1	TRBD1	TRBJ2-3	CSADSRDSSTDTQYF	TGCAGTGCTGACTCCCGGGACAGCAGCACAGATACGCAGTATTTT
.	TRBV7-2	TRBD1	TRBJ1-1	CASSMGQGAWGTEAFF	TGTGCCAGCAGCATGGGACAGGGGGCGTGGGGTACTGAAGCTTTCTTT
few	TRBV20-1	.	TRBJ2-4	CSATYSDVAKNIQYF	TGCAGTGCAACCTATTCGGACGTAGCCAAAAACATTCAGTACTTC
.	TRBV2	.	TRBJ2-1	CASSDDGTEYNEQFF	TGTGCCAGCAGTGACGACGGGACGGAGTACAATGAGCAGTTCTTC
.	TRBV5-1	TRBD2	TRBJ2-1	CASSLLGLAGESEQFF	TGCGCCAGCAGCTTGCTTGGACTAGCGGGAGAGAGTGAGCAGTTCTTC
.	TRBV14	.	TRBJ2-1	CASSQDKGPQFF	TGTGCCAGCAGCCAAGATAAAGGTCCGCAGTTCTTC
few	TRBV12-3/TRBV12-4	.	TRBJ2-3	CASRFSGTDTQYF	TGTGCCAGCAGATTTAGCGGCACAGATACGCAGTATTTT
many	TRBV3-1	.	TRBJ2-7	CASSPYQGGSYEQYF	TGTGCCAGCAGCCCATACCAGGGGGGGTCCTACGAGCAGTACTTC
few	TRBV7-9	.	TRBJ1-4	CASSLGGAERTKLFF	TGTGCCAGCAGCTTAGGGGGGGCCGAGCGGACCAAACTGTTTTTT
.	TRBV7-8	.	TRBJ2-5	CASSLLDPKETQYF	TGTGCCAGCAGCTTACTCGACCCTAAAGAGACCCAGTACTTC
.	TRBV30	.	TRBJ2-2	CAWRKPTDGVTGELFF	TGTGCCTGGAGAAAACCCACGGACGGGGTCACCGGGGAGCTGTTTTTT
many	TRBV29-1	.	TRBJ2-3	CSVAWGGTDTQYF	TGCAGCGTTGCCTGGGGGGGCACAGATACGCAGTATTTT
many	TRBV7-2	.	TRBJ2-7	CASSLAAGAYEQYF	TGTGCCAGCAGCTTAGCGGCGGGTGCCTACGAGCAGTACTTC
.	TRBV6-2/TRBV6-3	TRBD1	TRBJ2-7	CASSAAGTGVGEQYF	TGTGCCAGCAGCGCCGCCGGGACAGGAGTGGGAGAGCAGTACTTC
.	TRBV2	TRBD2	TRBJ2-1	CAISLAGKRGSSYNEQFF	TGTGCCATCAGTTTAGCGGGAAAGCGGGGGAGCTCCTACAATGAGCAGTTCTTC
.	TRBV6-2/TRBV6-3	TRBD1	TRBJ2-7	CASNSGTGGSYEQYF	TGTGCCAGCAACAGCGGGACAGGGGGCTCCTACGAGCAGTACTTC
many	TRBV5-1	.	TRBJ2-3	CASSGDTQYF	TGCGCCAGCTCAGGGGATACGCAGTATTTT
many	TRBV4-3	.	TRBJ2-3	CASSQDGEDTQYF	TGCGCCAGCAGCCAAGATGGAGAAGATACGCAGTATTTT
.	TRBV6-5	.	TRBJ1-3	CASSNQASSGNTIYF	TGTGCCAGCAGTAACCAGGCGAGCTCTGGAAACACCATATATTTT